This TCR beta chain was captured in a study of regulatory T cells in long-lasting Graves disease. Looking at the study overall: Those with persistent Graves' disease had received antithyroid drugs for over 5 years with positive TSH receptor antibodies.

The time point is: persistent/refractory GD, antithyroid drugs over 5 years with positive TRAb. Extracted RNA from PBMCs served as the source of the TCR library. Graves' disease was diagnosed by American Thyroid Association guidelines. In building TCR beta libraries, iRepertoire HTBI primers were used together with Arm-PCR of CDR3 regions. TCRdb recomputed calls from the multiplex PCR reads with MiXCR, one row per CDR3 protein. The table includes over 450,000 distinct CDR3 sequences, 20% to 25% detected once. Points on this clonotype: As yet, its antigen is unknown.

Study-wide results and limits: Repertoires from persistent disease leaned toward TRBV28, TRBJ1-2 and TRBJ2-5. Thyroid tissue was not sampled; only peripheral blood was.

The CDR3 is made up of 14 amino acids. Germline CDR1 and CDR2: LNHDA and SQIVND (reference sequence). V was trimmed by 0 bases and J by 3 bases, leaving 8 bases between them. The sample in question was peripheral blood mononuclear cells (PBMCs), obtained when the disease was refractory, from a patient treated with antithyroid drugs. This sequence was found in a female donor with Graves disease. This chain links TRBV19 with TRBJ1-2, with D hard to call. This CDR3 is CASSIDGEDYGYTF. CDR3 nucleotides: TGTGCCAGTAGTATAGATGGAGAGGACTATGGCTACACCTTC.